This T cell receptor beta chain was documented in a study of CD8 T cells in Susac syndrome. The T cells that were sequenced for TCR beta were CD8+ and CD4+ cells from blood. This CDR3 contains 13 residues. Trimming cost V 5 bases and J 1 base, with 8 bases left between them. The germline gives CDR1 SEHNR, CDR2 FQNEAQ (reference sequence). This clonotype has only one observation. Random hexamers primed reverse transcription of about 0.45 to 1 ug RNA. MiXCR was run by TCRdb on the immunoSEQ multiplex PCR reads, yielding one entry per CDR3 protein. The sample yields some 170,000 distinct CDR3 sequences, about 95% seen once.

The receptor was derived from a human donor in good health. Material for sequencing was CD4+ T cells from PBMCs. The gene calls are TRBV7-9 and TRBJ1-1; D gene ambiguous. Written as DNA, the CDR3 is TGTGCCAGCAGCCCGACTAAGAACACTGAAGCTTTCTTT. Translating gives CASSPTKNTEAFF.